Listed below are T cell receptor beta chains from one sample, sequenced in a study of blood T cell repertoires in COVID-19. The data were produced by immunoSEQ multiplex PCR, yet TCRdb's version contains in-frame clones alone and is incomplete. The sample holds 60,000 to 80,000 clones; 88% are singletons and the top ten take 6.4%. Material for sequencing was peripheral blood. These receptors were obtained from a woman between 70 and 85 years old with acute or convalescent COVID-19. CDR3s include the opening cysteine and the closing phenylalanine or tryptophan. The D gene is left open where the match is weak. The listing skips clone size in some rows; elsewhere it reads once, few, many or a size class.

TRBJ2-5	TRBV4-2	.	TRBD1	TGTGCCAGCAGCCAAGGGGACAGGGAAGAAGAAACCCAGTACTTC	CASSQGDREEETQYF
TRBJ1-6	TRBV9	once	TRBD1	TGTGCCAGCAGCGCAGGACAGGGGGATAATTCACCCCTCCACTTT	CASSAGQGDNSPLHF
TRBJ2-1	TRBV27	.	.	TGTGCCAGCAGTTACTCGGGAGTGGGGTCCTACAATGAGCAGTTCTTC	CASSYSGVGSYNEQFF
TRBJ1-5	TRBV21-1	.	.	TGTGCCAGCAGCAAAGAGGGACAGGGGGCAGTGAGCAATCAGCCCCAGCATTTT	CASSKEGQGAVSNQPQHF
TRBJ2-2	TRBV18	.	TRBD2	TGTGCCAGCTCACCGAGGGGACTACCCTCCGGGGAGCTGTTTTTT	CASSPRGLPSGELFF
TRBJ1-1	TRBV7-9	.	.	TGTGCCAGCAGCTTAGCCCCCAGCCAAGGGGGCACTGAAGCTTTCTTT	CASSLAPSQGGTEAFF
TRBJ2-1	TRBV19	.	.	TGTGCCAGTAGTATAGGGACAGTCAAATATGCTTCCTACAATGAGCAGTTCTTC	CASSIGTVKYASYNEQFF
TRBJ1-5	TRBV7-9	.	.	TGTGCCAGCAGCTCACAGGGAAGCAATCAGCCCCAGCATTTT	CASSSQGSNQPQHF
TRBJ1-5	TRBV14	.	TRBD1	TGTGCCAGCAGCCCGACAGGGTTCAATCAGCCCCAGCATTTT	CASSPTGFNQPQHF
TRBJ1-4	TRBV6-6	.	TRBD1	TGTGCCAGCAGCATACCGGGACAGGGAAAAGAAAAACTGTTTTTT	CASSIPGQGKEKLFF
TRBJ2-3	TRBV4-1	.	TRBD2	TGCGCCAGCAGCCAATTGGGACTAGCGGGGGTCGGGGATACGCAGTATTTT	CASSQLGLAGVGDTQYF
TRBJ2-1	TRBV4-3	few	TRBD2	TGCGCCAGCAGCCAAGATGGGCTAGCGGCCTACAATGAGCAGTTCTTC	CASSQDGLAAYNEQFF
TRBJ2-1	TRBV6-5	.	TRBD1	TGTGCCAGCAATAGACCGGGACAGGGTAACAATGAGCAGTTCTTC	CASNRPGQGNNEQFF
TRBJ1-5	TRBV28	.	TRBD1	TGTGCCAGCAGTTTAGCCCAGGGGGGTCAGCCCCAGCATTTT	CASSLAQGGQPQHF
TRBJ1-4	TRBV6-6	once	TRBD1	TGTGCCAGCAGTTACTCGAGGGGACAGCTTAATGAAAAACTGTTTTTT	CASSYSRGQLNEKLFF
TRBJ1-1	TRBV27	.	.	TGTGCCAGCAGTTTTAGGGCCGGGGGCACTGAAGCTTTCTTT	CASSFRAGGTEAFF
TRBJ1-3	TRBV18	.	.	TGTGCCAGCTCACCTTCTGGAGCTGGAAACACCATATATTTT	CASSPSGAGNTIYF
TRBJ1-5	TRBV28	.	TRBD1	TGTGCCAGCAGTTTTGAGGGACAGGCCTATCAGCCCCAGCATTTT	CASSFEGQAYQPQHF
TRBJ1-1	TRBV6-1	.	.	TGTGCCAGCAGTGAACGTCCGAGGGCGGGGGGGACTGAAGCTTTCTTT	CASSERPRAGGTEAFF
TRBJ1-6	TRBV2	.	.	TGTGCCAGCCAGTCGGGCCCTGCAGGGTATGTCTCACCCCTCCACTTT	CASQSGPAGYVSPLHF
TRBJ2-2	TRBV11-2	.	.	TGTGCCAGCAGCTTAGGCACAGCGAACACCGGGGAGCTGTTTTTT	CASSLGTANTGELFF
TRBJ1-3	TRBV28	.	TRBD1	TGTGCCAGCAGTCTGACGAGGGGGCAAGGGAACACCATATATTTT	CASSLTRGQGNTIYF
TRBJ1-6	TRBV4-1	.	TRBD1	TGCGCCAGCAGCCCCCGGGACAGGGATAATTCACCCCTCCACTTT	CASSPRDRDNSPLHF
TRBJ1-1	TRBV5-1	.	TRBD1	TGCGCCAGCAGCTTCGGGCCTGCTTCAGGGGGCACTGAAGCTTTCTTT	CASSFGPASGGTEAFF
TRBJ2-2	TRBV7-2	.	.	TGTGCCAGCAGCTGGAGGGGGCTTGCCGGGGAGCTGTTTTTT	CASSWRGLAGELFF
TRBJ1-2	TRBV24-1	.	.	TGTGCCACCAGTGATTGGGGGACAAACTATGGCTACACCTTC	CATSDWGTNYGYTF
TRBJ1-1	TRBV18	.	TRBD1	TGTGCCAGCTCACCGCAGGGGGAAGAAGCTTTCTTT	CASSPQGEEAFF
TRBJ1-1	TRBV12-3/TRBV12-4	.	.	TGTGCCAGCAGCAGGGCCCCGAACACTGAAGCTTTCTTT	CASSRAPNTEAFF
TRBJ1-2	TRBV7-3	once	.	TGTGCCAGCAGTCCAACAGGGCGGGATGGCTACACCTTC	CASSPTGRDGYTF
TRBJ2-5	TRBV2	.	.	TGTGCCAGCAGTGTACAGGGATTGTCGGAGACCCAGTACTTC	CASSVQGLSETQYF
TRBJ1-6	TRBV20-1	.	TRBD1	TGCAGTGCTAGTACCGGACAGGGTAATAATTCACCCCTCCACTTT	CSASTGQGNNSPLHF
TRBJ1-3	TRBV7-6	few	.	TGTGCCAGCAGCTTAGAAGCGTCAGGGCGCTCTGGAAACACCATATATTTT	CASSLEASGRSGNTIYF
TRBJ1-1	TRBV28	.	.	TGTGCCAGCAGGGGGGCTTACAGAGCCACTGAAGCTTTCTTT	CASRGAYRATEAFF
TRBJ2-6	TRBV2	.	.	TGTGCCAGCAATGGGCAGGTAAACTCTGGGGCCAACGTCCTGACTTTC	CASNGQVNSGANVLTF
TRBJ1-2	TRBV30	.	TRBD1	TGTGCCTGGAGCCCCGGACAGGCTAGCTGCACCTTC	CAWSPGQASCTF
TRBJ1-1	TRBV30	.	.	TGTGCCTGGAGAAATCCCGGAGGGACTGAAGCTTTCTTT	CAWRNPGGTEAFF
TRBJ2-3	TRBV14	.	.	TGTGCCAGCAGCCAAGGGGCGGGAAGGACAGATACGCAGTATTTT	CASSQGAGRTDTQYF
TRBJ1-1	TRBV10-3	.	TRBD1	TGTGCCATCAGTGAGTCTACAGGGGGCAAGGACACTGAAGCTTTCTTT	CAISESTGGKDTEAFF
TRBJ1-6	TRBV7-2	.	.	TGTGCCAGCAGCTTAACAGGCAATTCACCCCTCCACTTT	CASSLTGNSPLHF
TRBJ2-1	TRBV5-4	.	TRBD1	TGTGCCAGCAGCTTAGTGGGACAGGGTTACAATGAGCAGTTCTTC	CASSLVGQGYNEQFF
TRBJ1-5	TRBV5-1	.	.	TGCGCCAGCAGCCCTGGGGGGGGTCAGCCCCAGCATTTT	CASSPGGGQPQHF
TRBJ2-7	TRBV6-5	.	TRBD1	TGTGCCAGCCAAAGACCGGGACAGAACTACGAGCAGTACTTC	CASQRPGQNYEQYF
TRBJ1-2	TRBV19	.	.	TGTGCCAGTAGTCCCGGACAGAACTATGGCTACACCTTC	CASSPGQNYGYTF
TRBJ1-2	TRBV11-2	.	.	TGTGCCAGCAGCTTCCTCATCGAGACAGCAGAGGCCTATGGCTACACCTTC	CASSFLIETAEAYGYTF
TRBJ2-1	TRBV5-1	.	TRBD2	TGCGCCAGCAGCTTGGCCAGCGGGAGTAGAGGTGAGCAGTTCTTC	CASSLASGSRGEQFF
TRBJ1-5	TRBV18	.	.	TGTGCCAGCTCGACCAGCGGAGATTACCAGCCCCAGCATTTT	CASSTSGDYQPQHF
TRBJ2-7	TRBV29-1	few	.	TGCAGCGTTTCTGGTAGCGTTTCTACAGCTTCCTACGAGCAGTACTTC	CSVSGSVSTASYEQYF
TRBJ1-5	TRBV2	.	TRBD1	TGTGCCAGCAGTGCGGGGACAGGGAAACAGCCCCAGCATTTT	CASSAGTGKQPQHF
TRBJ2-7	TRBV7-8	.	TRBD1	TGTGCCAGCAGCATTTACCGGGACAGGTCCTACGAGCAGTACTTC	CASSIYRDRSYEQYF
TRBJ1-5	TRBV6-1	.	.	TGTGCCAGCAGTGAAGCGAGGCCGGGTAGTCAGCCCCAGCATTTT	CASSEARPGSQPQHF
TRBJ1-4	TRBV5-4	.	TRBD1	TGTGCCAGCAGCCTAGGGGCCGGGACAGACCTTGAAAAACTGTTTTTT	CASSLGAGTDLEKLFF
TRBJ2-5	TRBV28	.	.	TGTGCCAGCAGGGACATCCAAGAGACCCAGTACTTC	CASRDIQETQYF
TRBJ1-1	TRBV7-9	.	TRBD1	TGTGCCAGCAGCTCAGACAGGGGCCGGAGCACTGAAGCTTTCTTT	CASSSDRGRSTEAFF
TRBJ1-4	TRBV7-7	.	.	TGTGCTAGCAGCTTAGTCCTACGGGAAAAACTGTTTTTT	CASSLVLREKLFF
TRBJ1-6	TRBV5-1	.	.	TGCGCCAGCAGCTTGGCCAAGGGGAAGACGCCCCTCCACTTT	CASSLAKGKTPLHF
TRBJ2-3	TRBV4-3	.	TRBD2	TGCGCCAGCAGCCAAGAAACTAGCGGGAGTGGAACAGATACGCAGTATTTT	CASSQETSGSGTDTQYF